The 9 T cell receptor beta chains below were found in one sample sequenced in a study of shared clonotypes between healthy human individuals. The data were produced by immunoSEQ multiplex PCR, yet TCRdb's version contains in-frame clones alone and is incomplete. The sample carries fewer than 2.5 million clones, 80% to 95% recorded once. Sample: naive CD4+ T cells from PBMCs. As to subset: CD45RA+ positively selected. The receptors come from a young man in good health. Some clones in this sample may be carry-over from other donors' samples.

V is TRBV11-2 and J is TRBJ2-1, with 13 bases identical to TRBD2. Losses at the gene ends were 1 base for V and 8 bases for J; bases not matched to a gene: 8. Germline V gene sequence: CDR1 SGHAT, CDR2 FQNNGV. The CDR3 sequence is 17 residues long. In nucleotides, the CDR3 is TGTGCCAGCAGCTTAGCCTTTGGGACTAGCGGGATCGATGAGCAGTTCTTC. It translates to CASSLAFGTSGIDEQFF.

The CDR3 DNA reads as TGCGCCAGCAGCCCGGGGGGTGGTGGGGCCAACGTCCTGACTTTC. Translation: CASSPGGGGANVLTF. This chain joins TRBV5-1 and TRBJ2-6, with 7 positions matching TRBD2. CDR3 size: 15 residues. CDR1 SGHRS and CDR2 YFSETQ come from the germline V gene. V lost 4 bases and J lost 3; bases outside the gene matches: 4. Full variable domain (missing parts from reference TRBV5-1 and TRBJ2-6): KAGVTQTPRYLIKTRGQQVTLSCSPISGHRSVSWYQQTPGQGLQFLFEYFSETQRNKGNFPGRFSGRQFSNSRSEMNVSTLELGDSALYLCASSPGGGGANVLTFGAGSRLTVL.

V usage is TRBV7-9 and J usage is TRBJ2-7; either TRBD1 or TRBD2 may fit D (5 bases each). The CDR3 loop spans 16 amino acids. The germline CDR1 and CDR2 sequences are SEHNR and FQNEAQ (reference sequence). V was cut by 5 bases and J by 6 bases, with 23 bases left in between. The CDR3 spells CASSKEKTGTLGEQYF. The CDR3 DNA follows: TGTGCCAGCAGCAAAGAGAAAACCGGGACGCTGGGCGAGCAGTACTTC.

Details on this clone: In the same sample, other DNA sequences code for this CDR3. The chain has TRBV18 and TRBJ2-2; the match to TRBD1 covers 7 bases. The CDR3 covers 16 residues. Per the germline V gene, CDR1 is KGHSH and CDR2 is LQKENI. V shed 1 base and J 3 bases; nucleotides not matched to a gene: 5. The CDR3 DNA sequence: TGTGCCAGCTCACCACAGGGGGCGTTGGACACCGGGGAGCTGTTTTTT. Translating it yields CASSPQGALDTGELFF.

Concerning this clone itself: Distinct nucleotide sequences in the sample also encode this CDR3. The chain recombines TRBV19 with TRBJ2-2; D unresolved. Germline V CDR1 and CDR2: LNHDA, SQIVND (reference sequence). The CDR3 sequence is 14 residues long. The V and J ends lost 1 base and 1 base respectively, with 4 bases between them. Here the CDR3 reads CASSIARNTGELFF. CDR3 bases: TGTGCCAGTAGTATAGCCCGGAACACCGGGGAGCTGTTTTTT.

The CDR3 here is CASSNKGQRPGELFF. CDR3 coding DNA: TGTGCCAGTAGTAATAAGGGACAGCGACCCGGGGAGCTGTTTTTT. The chain carries TRBV19 and TRBJ2-2; TRBD1 matches at 7 bases. CDR1 is LNHDA, CDR2 SQIVND, per germline (reference sequence). The V gene end was trimmed by 4 bases and the J gene end by 6 bases; junction bases not matched to a gene: 8. This CDR3 comprises 15 residues.

This chain connects TRBV30 to TRBJ2-5; TRBD1 matches 8 bases. V lost 2 bases to trimming and J lost 4 bases; unmatched junction nucleotides: 6. The CDR3 loop spans 14 amino acids. Germline V gives CDR1 GTSNPN, CDR2 SVGIG (reference sequence). The CDR3 DNA sequence: TGTGCCTGGAGTTGGCAGGGGGCTGGAGAGACCCAGTACTTC. Protein product: CAWSWQGAGETQYF.

This clone occurred once. The chain couples TRBV7-2 to TRBJ1-2, with no clear D. Germline-derived CDR1 and CDR2 are SGHTA and FQGNSA. Trimming took off 5 bases at V and 8 bases at J, with 9 bases between the two ends. The CDR3 consists of 11 residues. The DNA of the CDR3 is TGTGCCAGCAGCCCGCCGGGGGGCTACACCTTC. Amino acid sequence: CASSPPGGYTF.

This sequence joins TRBV9 and TRBJ2-2; TRBD1 matches 12 bases. V lost 3 bases and J lost 6; bases outside the gene matches: 9. CDR1 SGDLS and CDR2 YYNGEE come from the germline V gene. The CDR3 covers 17 residues. The CDR3 DNA sequence: TGTGCCAGCAGCGCGAACCGGGACAGGGGGCGGTCCGGGGAGCTGTTTTTT. Translated: CASSANRDRGRSGELFF.